The present entry profiles one TCR beta chain with its context. The specificity of this receptor is unknown. No qualities accompany the bases; no much larger clone lies one base away. At the junction V is shortened by 7 bases and J by 6 bases; bases outside the gene matches: 12. Inclusive of the bounding cysteine and phenylalanine, the CDR3 is 16 residues long. Only the CDR3 region is kept as DNA, spanning 48 bases read in frame from base 1. The germline V gene specifies SGHDT as CDR1 and YYEEEE as CDR2. The data belong to a study of cytomegalovirus exposure and HLA in healthy donors (dated by TCRdb to 2017 to 2019). Study-level background: According to an earlier analysis of around 600 of the donors, 150 million to 200 million T cells yielded 90 million to 130 million unique TCR beta sequences and approximately 280 Gb of sequence data. Rather than using new phenotypic data, the later analysis identified candidate immune exposures from TCR beta sequences and from how often those sequences occurred across donors. The number of typed donors differed by locus: about 629-640 for A, B, C, DRB1 and DQB1; some 500 for DQA1; 606 for DPA1; and 400 to 480 for DPB1. The study aimed to test whether signatures of past pathogen exposure could be identified by cataloging public T cell receptors. An early release covering roughly 640 HLA-typed donors comprised 250 to 350 gigabases of sequencing data and roughly 86 million unique TCR sequences. Besides the first cohort of approximately 670 subjects, a separate validation cohort made up of roughly 120 different subjects was used. The genetic ancestry cluster associated with self-reported Caucasian donors included 80% to 90% of the 300 to 450 genotyped donors. Across roughly 420 genotyped donors of the cohort, an average of about 200,000 unique TCR beta nucleotide sequences per donor were sequenced, and 15% to 20% of those sequences were non-productive. In a later genetic analysis, genome-wide SNP genotypes for about 55% of the 666 donors were used, and that subset was treated as a discovery cohort. Both class I and class II loci were covered by HLA typing, at four-digit resolution. About five DR-DQ haplotypes were handled as single units for association and clustering, since linkage in the cohort was strong. Using immunosequencing, the study profiled T cell repertoires from about 610 subjects and related those repertoires to cytomegalovirus serostatus. The study combined high-throughput TCR immunosequencing, statistical association of individual TCRs with disease status, and machine learning to predict cytomegalovirus infection status. Donor age, sex, ethnicity and CMV serostatus were collected together with the repertoire data. All discovery cohort repertoires had been generated on a single sequencing platform. A later analysis re-analyzed previously published TCR beta repertoires from 666 donors and added high-resolution HLA genotyping to study TCR occurrence patterns. An earlier analysis of a few hundred of the donors applied high-throughput TCR beta sequencing to assess whether each TCR beta V gene segment acted as functional or pseudogenic.

Library creation used the immunoSEQ multiplex PCR assay. For the multiplex PCR, a mixture combining 60 forward primers for TCR Vbeta segments and 13 reverse primers for TCR Jbeta segments was used. Amplification of the CDR3 region of rearranged TCR beta genes was performed with a multiplex PCR assay on genomic DNA. On the Illumina HiSeq System, the amplified TCR beta libraries were sequenced as 87-base-pair reads. In the source study's methods: A later analysis counted tens of millions of unique TCR beta chains across the 550 to 750 repertoires, and some 12 million of these chains were shared by at least two donors. Raw reads were error-corrected and collapsed into unique sequences with a nearest-neighbor algorithm that merged closely related sequences to remove PCR and sequencing errors. V, D and J gene segments were assigned by aligning CDR3 sequences to IMGT reference sequences. For a sequence to be retained, a match of at least six nucleotides was required to both a V gene segment and a J gene segment. Rearrangements were classified as productive when the CDR3 lacked stop codons and remained in frame with V and J, and all other rearrangements were classified as non-productive. Following IMGT convention, CDR3 was defined as the stretch from the second conserved V-encoded cysteine up to the conserved J-encoded phenylalanine. Sequences without an unambiguous match to a single V gene segment were excluded from the earlier analysis of 450 to 650 of the donors. In an earlier analysis of almost 600 of the donors, a V segment was called functional when productive rearrangements were above 56.7%, and segregating when the standard deviation between donors exceeded 5%. A statistical classification framework was built to diagnose cytomegalovirus status from the catalog of TCR beta chain sequences. A later analysis assigned V and J genes by comparing TCR nucleotide sequences with IMGT/GENE-DB human TR gene sequences. Using the TCRdist pipeline, a later analysis assigned CDR3 sequences along with most-parsimonious VDJ recombination scenarios. In a later analysis, every TCR beta chain was defined by the combination of its CDR3 amino acid sequence and its V-gene family, and reads without a unique V-gene family were dropped. A later analysis removed 600 or so highly shared, low-generation-probability nucleotide sequences to deal with suspected cross-contamination and a sequencing artifact. For each public chain, a later analysis derived a clonal expansion index from normalized ranks of inferred template counts within each repertoire. A later analysis computed generation probabilities with a VDJ recombination model fitted to out-of-frame rearrangements, and checked the results against IGoR. Hypergeometric tests were used in a later analysis to score TCR-TCR, TCR-HLA and TCR-CMV co-occurrence, with a repertoire-size bias correction applied to the TCR pairs. A later analysis estimated false discovery rates by permuting HLA or CMV assignments 20 times. In a later analysis, co-occurring TCRs were grouped using DBSCAN, and TCRdist sequence similarity was added for clustering within HLA-allele-positive subsets. Repertoires with fewer than 30,000 or more than 120,000 public chains were left out of co-occurrence clustering, as were about 5 repertoires with anomalous nucleotide sharing. In TCRdb, the immuneACCESS table is reduced to in-frame sequences with V and J assigned. These tables do not hold every clone; where another copy was compared, an unresolved V gene accounts for under half, and the others remain unexplained. V, J and clone size were drawn from that table, and D and trimming were deduced from the DNA. This sample comprises 100,000 to 150,000 clones, roughly 80% of them detected only once. The ten top clones hold 2% to 2.5% of the sample.

The full study reports these points: It was suggested by the authors that the approach could potentially be generalized to other disease states and immunological phenotypes. In a later genetic analysis, a missense DCLRE1C variant was associated with V-gene and J-gene trimming of TCR beta chains, and the association was replicated in an independent cohort. When HLA alleles, especially DR and DQ, strongly co-occurred, TCR associations were difficult to assign to individual alleles. The sequencing pipeline was judged likely to have produced a cluster of highly shared sequence variants as a technical artifact. The classifier was reported to diagnose cytomegalovirus status with high specificity and sensitivity in both the original and validation cohorts. According to a later analysis, TCR association rates differed among HLA loci, with DRB1 alleles showing the most associated TCRs and HLA-C alleles showing the fewest. Most CMV-associated TCR beta chains appeared to be HLA-restricted in a later analysis, and the HLA associations seemed to be driven largely by CMV exposure. In vitro tests confirmed that a few of the cytomegalovirus-associated TCR beta chains recognize cytomegalovirus antigens. Roughly uniform sequencing depth across donors was assumed in presence/absence analyses, although this assumption may not hold. Some IMGT-functional V segments, including TRBV6-2 and TRBV6-3, could not be distinguished by the 87-base-pair reads and were therefore excluded. A later analysis reported that several top co-occurrence clusters appeared linked to parvovirus B19, influenza, CMV and Epstein-Barr virus. Because counts were too low, 15 to 20 rarely observed V segments, including chromosome 9 orphons, were excluded from the earlier analysis of roughly 580 of the donors. The cohort was sequenced for TCR beta chains only, and without alpha or paired-chain data the features that could be detected were limited. A later analysis associated roughly 17,000 TCR beta sequences with specific HLA alleles at a false discovery rate of 0.05. The study gave a list of 150 to 200 TCR beta chains associated with cytomegalovirus. Because HLA typing was missing for some donors at each locus, association tests included only the typed subset. Broadly in line with IMGT annotations, most TCR beta V segments showed up in productive rearrangements about 87% or about 30% of the time in an earlier analysis of 587 of the donors. Immune exposure information for the cohort was limited to CMV serostatus. A later genetic analysis reported fewer N-insertions in productive TCRs among donors in an Asian-associated ancestry cluster than the approximately 670-donor mean. Most TCR sequences were seen in very few donors, while some public TCRs were found in many individuals. In a later analysis, HLA-associated TCR beta chains showed more clonal expansion and lower generation probabilities than non-associated chains that were equally common. Correlated functional status among segregating V segments might be attributable to linkage disequilibrium, but an unknown experimental factor could not be ruled out. A further reported finding was that TCR beta sequences accurately predicted the HLA-A and HLA-B alleles for most subjects in the first cohort.

The cohort consisted of some 730 healthy bone marrow donors. Cohort members were all nominally healthy when sampled, although unrecorded immune exposures were likely present. The donor was CMV seronegative and belonged to the group of 352 seronegative cohort members. A peripheral blood sample was provided by each donor, and peripheral blood mononuclear cells were used for TCR beta sequencing. The Qiagen DNeasy Blood Extraction Kit was used to extract genomic DNA from the blood cell samples. The source of this sequence is a man aged 25 to 40 in good health and CMV-seronegative. Sequenced input: PBMCs. The receptor chain draws on TRBV5-6 and TRBJ2-1; 11 bases in the junction line up with TRBD2. The base sequence is TGTGCCAGCGTACTACTAGCGGGGGCGACCAGCAATGAGCAGTTCTTC. Protein translation: CASVLLAGATSNEQFF.